This record covers a single TCR beta chain. Its antigen is undetermined. The sample comes from a study of beta chain features in type 1 diabetes. About the study: Investigators examined 107,917,701 sorted cells across all samples. Study-wide points: Among patients with Type 1 diabetes, TCRB CDR3s were moderately but significantly shorter in every one of the four CD4+ subsets.

Every bit of the isolated RNA underwent reverse transcription, so sequencing read expressed TCRB transcripts. Naive, central memory and regulatory T cell samples averaged around 4 million immunoSEQ reads each. Profiled with immunoSEQ multiplex PCR; TCRdb holds only in-frame clones, not every one. The table shows about 650,000 clones, with approximately 13% occurring only once. Heparinised blood was drawn once per donor, averaging approximately 100 mL. In all sorted populations, purity surpassed 98%. The sequenced sample consisted of naive CD4+ T cells from blood. The origin of this receptor is a young man with type 1 diabetes.

The CDR3 loop is CASSTGGGPVGYGYTF. DNA of the CDR3: TGCGCCAGCAGCACCGGGGGAGGCCCAGTCGGGTATGGCTACACCTTC. The chain recombines TRBV5-1 with TRBJ1-2; perhaps TRBD1 as D (5 bases). V was clipped by 4 bases and J by 5 bases, with 21 bases between them. This CDR3 comprises 16 residues. CDR1 SGHRS and CDR2 YFSETQ come from the germline V gene.